The 21 T cell receptor beta chains listed next were all sequenced from one sample in a study of CD8 T cells in ankylosing spondylitis. TCRdb fed the 5' RACE reads into MiXCR, producing one record per CDR3 protein. The top ten clones hold approximately 6% of a sample with roughly 150,000 distinct CDR3 sequences, around a third of them seen once. The specimen was synovial fluid, either unsorted or a sorted T cell fraction (not recorded which). The receptors come from a male donor with ankylosing spondylitis.

The rearrangement uses TRBV5-1 and TRBJ2-7; TRBD2 matches 7 bases. Germline-derived CDR1 and CDR2 are SGHRS and YFSETQ. This CDR3 contains 16 residues. Trimming removed 1 base from V and 2 bases from J; junction bases left unmatched: 9. CDR3 protein: CASSLMTGTIAYEQYF. The CDR3 bases are TGCGCCAGCAGCTTGATGACCGGGACTATCGCCTACGAGCAGTACTTC.

For the CDR3, the DNA is TGTGCCAGCATGGTAGCGGGGGGGGAGCAGTACTTC. Translated: CASMVAGGEQYF. The rearrangement uses TRBV12-3 or TRBV12-4 and TRBJ2-7, with 11 bases that match TRBD2. This CDR3 comprises 12 residues. Trimming took 7 bases from V and 7 from J; bases not matched to a gene: 3.

In its sample, this clonotype was seen once. This chain uses TRBV29-1 with TRBJ1-6; 8 nucleotides match TRBD1. Germline CDR1 reads SQVTM; CDR2 reads ANQGSEA. Losses at the gene ends were 8 bases for V and 3 bases for J; bases not matched to a gene: 12. This CDR3 spans 16 amino acids. CDR3 nucleotides: TGCAGCTTAGCACCAGGGGGCTCCCTCTATAATTCACCCCTCCACTTT. Translating it yields CSLAPGGSLYNSPLHF.

The chain links TRBV20-1 to TRBJ1-5; no definite D call. V dropped 1 base and J dropped 11 bases, with 15 bases sitting between them. Germline CDR1 reads DFQATT; CDR2 reads SNEGSKA (reference sequence). The CDR3 loop spans 13 amino acids. The CDR3 here is CSARGETFGSQHF. For the CDR3, the DNA is TGCAGTGCTAGAGGCGAGACATTCGGGTCCCAGCATTTT.

This clonotype was counted a few times. J is TRBJ1-2 and V is TRBV6-5, with no clear D. Trimming stripped 0 bases from V and 4 bases from J, with 6 bases between. CDR1 and CDR2 (germline): MNHEY, SVGAGI. The CDR3 contains 13 residues. The CDR3 sequence: CASSYSPSYGYTF. The CDR3 DNA sequence: TGTGCCAGCAGTTACTCTCCAAGCTATGGCTACACCTTC.

The J gene is TRBJ2-1, the V gene TRBV28; 10 bases align to TRBD1. This CDR3 contains 16 residues. CDR1 MDHEN and CDR2 SYDVKM come from the germline V gene. V dropped 3 bases and J dropped 3; count of bases not matched to a gene: 5. CDR3 in DNA: TGTGCCAGCAGTTTTCGACAGGGGGCGCTCTACAATGAGCAGTTCTTC. It codes for CASSFRQGALYNEQFF.

The DNA of the CDR3 is TGTGCCAGCAGTTACGGAGAGACCCAGTACTTC. Protein: CASSYGETQYF. The chain combines TRBV6-6 with TRBJ2-5; D is uncertain. From germline, CDR1 is MNHNY and CDR2 SVGAGI (reference sequence). Trimming removed 2 bases from V and 4 bases from J, with 2 bases in between. The CDR3 spans 11 residues.

This clonotype was seen once. V gene TRBV7-2 combines with J gene TRBJ2-3; D ambiguous. The CDR3 is 15 residues long. Trimming removed 5 bases at V and 1 base at J, with 13 bases between. Germline V gives CDR1 SGHTA, CDR2 FQGNSA. This CDR3 is CASSGKALRTDTQYF. CDR3 bases: TGTGCCAGCAGCGGCAAGGCATTGCGCACAGATACGCAGTATTTT. The whole variable domain, remainder taken from reference TRBV7-2 and TRBJ2-3, is GAGVSQSPSNKVTEKGKDVELRCDPISGHTALYWYRQSLGQGLEFLIYFQGNSAPDKSGLPSDRFSAERTGGSVSTLTIQRTQQEDSAVYLCASSGKALRTDTQYFGPGTRLTVL.

The sample holds a few counts of this clonotype. V and J are TRBV20-1 and TRBJ2-3, with TRBD2 as a possible D gene (5 bases). The CDR3 is 14 amino acids. Per germline, CDR1 DFQATT and CDR2 SNEGSKA (reference sequence). Trimming cost V 6 bases and J 0 bases, with 13 bases left between them. This chain's CDR3 is CSAPIAPSTDTQYF. CDR3 sequence (DNA): TGCAGTGCCCCGATAGCGCCGAGCACAGATACGCAGTATTTT.

This clonotype was counted many times. In nucleotides, the CDR3 is TGCGCCAGCAGCTTTGGGAAAACAGACCTCTCCTACAATGAGCAGTTCTTC. Translating it yields CASSFGKTDLSYNEQFF. The gene calls are TRBV5-1 and TRBJ2-1, with unresolved D. In germline, CDR1 is SGHRS, CDR2 YFSETQ. V was trimmed by 2 bases and J by 0 bases, leaving 15 bases between them. This CDR3 comprises 17 residues.

This clonotype was seen many times. The chain links TRBV29-1 to TRBJ1-3; D gene ambiguous. V was trimmed by 5 bases and J by 1 base, leaving 12 bases between them. There are 14 residues in the CDR3. CDR1 is SQVTM, CDR2 ANQGSEA, per germline. In DNA form, the CDR3 reads TGCAGCGTTACTCAGGTTATATCTGGAAACACCATATATTTT. It is translated as CSVTQVISGNTIYF.

This chain links TRBV11-2 with TRBJ2-7; TRBD2 matches 13 bases. The V and J ends lost 0 bases and 3 bases, in that order; junction bases with no gene match: 2. Germline V lookup: CDR1 SGHAT, CDR2 FQNNGV. The CDR3 has 16 residues. Written as DNA, the CDR3 is TGTGCCAGCAGCTTAGAAGGGACTAGCGGGAACTACGAGCAGTACTTC. Translating it yields CASSLEGTSGNYEQYF.

J is TRBJ2-4 and V is TRBV9; 11 nucleotides align to TRBD1. The CDR3 length is 14 residues. The germline V gene encodes CDR1 SGDLS and CDR2 YYNGEE. V shed 4 bases and J 6 bases; nucleotides not matched to a gene: 3. CDR3 sequence: CASSYGTGGNIQYF. CDR3 in DNA: TGTGCCAGCAGCTACGGGACAGGGGGAAACATTCAGTACTTC.

This clonotype was recorded at least ten times. The chain employs TRBV3-1 and TRBJ2-7; no clear D gene. The V and J ends lost 1 base and 3 bases respectively, with 7 bases between them. Germline V gene data show CDR1 as LGHDT and CDR2 as YNNKEL (reference sequence). The CDR3 consists of 13 residues. CDR3 region: CASSQVWGYEQYF. The CDR3 DNA reads TGTGCCAGCAGCCAAGTCTGGGGCTACGAGCAGTACTTC.

The table lists this clonotype with a few counts. This CDR3 reads CASSFNPGTGGGTEAFF. CDR3 nucleotide sequence: TGTGCCAGCAGTTTCAATCCCGGGACAGGGGGCGGCACTGAAGCTTTCTTT. The gene calls are TRBV6-5 and TRBJ1-1, with 12 bases fitting TRBD1. The germline V gene encodes CDR1 MNHEY and CDR2 SVGAGI. With 4 bases clipped from V and 4 bases from J, the junction kept 10 bases outside the gene matches. This CDR3 is 17 amino acids long.

This chain links TRBV27 with TRBJ1-1; 8 positions agree with TRBD1. There are 16 residues in the CDR3. Germline CDR1 and CDR2: MNHEY and SMNVEV (reference sequence). Unmatched junction bases numbered 9, after V lost 6 bases and J lost 0 bases. The CDR3 here is CASRPRTGRMNTEAFF. The CDR3 DNA follows: TGTGCCAGCAGACCCCGGACAGGGCGGATGAACACTGAAGCTTTCTTT.

The table lists this clonotype with a few counts. The chain recombines TRBV18 with TRBJ1-4; D is perhaps TRBD1 (5 bases). The germline gives CDR1 KGHSH, CDR2 LQKENI. This CDR3 region has 15 residues. Trimming left V 0 bases short and J 3 bases short, with 8 bases between. The CDR3 loop is CASSPPSRANEKLFF. CDR3 bases: TGTGCCAGCTCACCACCGTCCAGGGCTAATGAAAAACTGTTTTTT.

V is TRBV3-1 and J is TRBJ1-3; 8 bases agree with TRBD1. Germline lookup yields CDR1 LGHDT and CDR2 YNNKEL (reference sequence). V trimming: 0 bases; J trimming: 4 bases; junction bases outside the gene matches: 11. The CDR3 is 18 amino acids. The CDR3 region is CASSQDLIAGGSGNTIYF. The DNA of the CDR3 is TGTGCCAGCAGCCAAGATCTTATTGCAGGGGGCTCGGGAAACACCATATATTTT.

This clonotype turned up a few times. The chain couples TRBV18 to TRBJ1-1; possible D gene TRBD1, 5 bases. This CDR3 comprises 13 residues. The V gene's germline CDR1 is KGHSH and CDR2 LQKENI. The V gene lost 5 bases and the J gene lost 2 bases, with 9 bases spanning the gap. Written as DNA, the CDR3 is TGTGCCAGCTCAACCGGGGGTAACACTGAAGCTTTCTTT. Translated, it gives CASSTGGNTEAFF.

V and J are TRBV18 and TRBJ2-7; tentative D call: TRBD1 (5 bases). Germline assignment: CDR1 KGHSH and CDR2 LQKENI. With 3 bases removed from V and 3 bases from J, the gap between germline ends came to 18 bases. The CDR3 is 16 residues long. CDR3 sequence reads: CASSPRLPGQGYEQYF. Written as DNA, the CDR3 is TGTGCCAGCTCACCCCGCCTACCAGGACAAGGCTACGAGCAGTACTTC.

The genes are TRBV6-2 or TRBV6-3 and TRBJ2-2; D is perhaps TRBD2 (5 bases). Germline-derived CDR1 and CDR2 are MNHEY and SVGEGT. The germline V and J ends were trimmed by 6 bases and 5 bases, with 25 bases remaining between them. The CDR3 has 18 amino acids. The CDR3, as DNA: TGTGCCAGCAGAAAGCTTCTAGTTGTTCGGGGAATAACCGGGGAGCTGTTTTTT. It is translated as CASRKLLVVRGITGELFF.